A selection of T cell receptor beta chains follows, all from one sample in a study of blood T cell repertoires in COVID-19. Data came from immunoSEQ multiplex PCR; TCRdb stores just in-frame clones and leaves some out. Seen here are 250,000 to 350,000 clones, approximately 86% observed once, and the top ten hold 8% to 9%. The sequencing input was PBMCs or T cells enriched from blood (not recorded which). All receptors derive from a young woman who had recovered from COVID-19. CDR3s include the opening cysteine and the closing phenylalanine or tryptophan. A D gene is named only where the DNA matches it firmly. Part of the rows lack a size; the others show once, few, many or a class for expanded clones.

J	D	V	size	DNA	CDR3
TRBJ2-2	NA	TRBV25-1	NA	TGTGCCAGCAGCGCAGACAGGAACACCGGGGAGCTGTTTTTT	CASSADRNTGELFF
TRBJ2-1	NA	TRBV5-4	NA	TGTGCCAGCAGCCCAAGAGGAGGGAGTCTTGCCTACAATGAGCAGTTCTTC	CASSPRGGSLAYNEQFF
TRBJ1-5	NA	TRBV20-1	NA	TGCAGTTCGTATAGCAATCAGCCCCAGCATTTT	CSSYSNQPQHF
TRBJ2-2	TRBD2	TRBV6-2/TRBV6-3	NA	TGTGCCAGCAGTTTAGTAGCGGGGGATTCCACCGGGGAGCTGTTTTTT	CASSLVAGDSTGELFF
TRBJ2-7	NA	TRBV6-2/TRBV6-3	NA	TGTGCCAGCAGCCTGACAAATCCTGCCTACGAGCAGTACTTC	CASSLTNPAYEQYF
TRBJ1-1	NA	TRBV12-3/TRBV12-4	NA	TGTGCCAGCAGTTTAGCGCAGGGGACGAGCGCTTTCTTT	CASSLAQGTSAFF
TRBJ1-1	NA	TRBV12-3/TRBV12-4	NA	TGTGCCAGCAGTATCCGCAGGAACACTGAAGCTTTCTTT	CASSIRRNTEAFF
TRBJ2-1	TRBD2	TRBV25-1	NA	TGTGCCAGCAGTGGATCCTTTGGTAGCGGGTCTTACAATGAGCAGTTCTTC	CASSGSFGSGSYNEQFF
TRBJ2-7	TRBD2	TRBV27	few	TGTGCCAGCAGTAGAACTCGGCCGGGACTACCGTTTCGGCACTACGAGCAGTACTTC	CASSRTRPGLPFRHYEQYF
TRBJ1-6	TRBD1	TRBV10-3	NA	TGTGCCATCAGTGACGGGACAGGGGAAAATTCACCCCTCCACTTT	CAISDGTGENSPLHF
TRBJ1-2	NA	TRBV15	NA	TGTGCCACCAGCAGAGGTGGCGGAGATGGCTACACCTTC	CATSRGGGDGYTF
TRBJ2-7	NA	TRBV6-5	NA	TGTGCCAGCAGCCGGACGGGGTACGAGCAGTACTTC	CASSRTGYEQYF
TRBJ2-3	TRBD2	TRBV4-3	NA	TGCGCCAGCAGCCAAGATTCCCCTGGGGAGGGTTGGGATACGCAGTATTTT	CASSQDSPGEGWDTQYF
TRBJ1-2	NA	TRBV28	NA	TGTGCCAGCAGTTTGCCCGGCGGGCTTAACTATGGCTACACCTTC	CASSLPGGLNYGYTF
TRBJ2-7	TRBD2	TRBV7-2	once	TGTGCCAGCAGCGGAAGACTAGCGGGAAACTACGAGCAGTACTTC	CASSGRLAGNYEQYF
TRBJ2-1	NA	TRBV9	NA	TGTGCCAGCAGCGTTGGCAGTAACCATGAGCAGTTCTTC	CASSVGSNHEQFF
TRBJ2-7	NA	TRBV19	NA	TGTGCCAGTCGACAGGCCCACGAGCAGTACTTC	CASRQAHEQYF
TRBJ1-4	NA	TRBV9	NA	TGTGCCAGCAGCCCGAGTTCGGGACTTCGTGCAACTAATGAAAAACTGTTTTTT	CASSPSSGLRATNEKLFF
TRBJ2-1	NA	TRBV5-1	NA	TGCGCCAGCAGCTCGGAGACCTACAATGAGCAGTTCTTC	CASSSETYNEQFF
TRBJ1-3	TRBD1	TRBV4-1	NA	TGCGCCAGCAGCCAAGCTACAGGGGGTTTTGGAAACACCATATATTTT	CASSQATGGFGNTIYF
TRBJ2-2	TRBD2	TRBV5-1	NA	TGCGCCAGCTCCTCGACTAGCGGGCGAACCGGGGAGCTGTTTTTT	CASSSTSGRTGELFF
TRBJ2-3	TRBD2	TRBV6-5	NA	TGTGCCAGCAGCTCAAGCGGGAGAGCGGATACGCAGTATTTT	CASSSSGRADTQYF
TRBJ2-5	TRBD1	TRBV5-1	NA	TGCGCCAGCAGCCCGACAGGGGCTCCCCAGGAGACCCAGTACTTC	CASSPTGAPQETQYF
TRBJ1-6	TRBD1	TRBV10-3	NA	TGTGCCATCAGTCTACAGGGGAGGACCCTCCACTTT	CAISLQGRTLHF
TRBJ2-7	NA	TRBV30	NA	TGTGCCTGGACCCGGGGGGGACAGGGTGCCTACGAGCAGTACTTC	CAWTRGGQGAYEQYF
TRBJ1-2	NA	TRBV30	NA	NA	CACAWSVLSKANYGYTF
TRBJ1-1	NA	TRBV18	NA	TGTGCCAGCTCACCACCGGGTGGCCAGGGGATGAACACTGAAGCTTTCTTT	CASSPPGGQGMNTEAFF
TRBJ2-7	TRBD1	TRBV6-2/TRBV6-3	NA	TGTGCCAGCAGTCATAATCAGGGGGCCGACGAGCAGTACTTC	CASSHNQGADEQYF
TRBJ2-7	NA	TRBV28	NA	TGTGCCAGCGAGTCATACGGCTACGAGCAGTACTTC	CASESYGYEQYF
TRBJ1-1	TRBD1	TRBV12-3/TRBV12-4	few	TGTGCCAGCAGACGGGACAGGGGGTCTGAAGCTTTCTTT	CASRRDRGSEAFF
TRBJ1-2	TRBD1	TRBV6-5	NA	TGTGCCAGCAGTTCCCAGGGGGCTAGTTCGGGCTACACCTTC	CASSSQGASSGYTF
TRBJ1-2	TRBD1	TRBV6-5	once	TGTGCCAGCAGTACGACAGGGAGCTATGGCTACACCTTC	CASSTTGSYGYTF
TRBJ2-7	TRBD1	TRBV7-2	NA	TGTGCCAGCAGCCCCCGGGTCAGGGGGTGGCACGAGCAGTACTTC	CASSPRVRGWHEQYF
TRBJ2-1	TRBD1	TRBV5-5	once	TGTGCCAGCAGTTCTGATACAGGGGCTTTGGGGGTTGAGCAGTTCTTC	CASSSDTGALGVEQFF
TRBJ2-2	NA	TRBV4-2	NA	TGTGCCAGCAGCCAAGATCCAGTGAACACCGGGGAGCTGTTTTTT	CASSQDPVNTGELFF
TRBJ1-1	TRBD1	TRBV29-1	few	TGCAGCGTTGAAGGACAGGGAATGAACACTGAAGCTTTCTTT	CSVEGQGMNTEAFF
TRBJ2-7	TRBD2	TRBV7-2	NA	TGTGCCAGCAGCTTAGATCCCCCTAGCGGGGGACCAAGCTCCTACGAGCAGTACTTC	CASSLDPPSGGPSSYEQYF
TRBJ2-7	TRBD1	TRBV19	NA	TGTGCCAGTAGTATTGTGCGGACAGGAGCCTACGAGCAGTACTTC	CASSIVRTGAYEQYF
TRBJ1-2	TRBD1	TRBV6-2/TRBV6-3	NA	TGTGCCAGCAGTTCCGACAGGGGTCGGGCAAGCTATGGCTACACCTTC	CASSSDRGRASYGYTF
TRBJ1-1	NA	TRBV7-3	NA	TGTGCCAGCAGCTCGGGGGGTAACACTGAAGCTTTCTTT	CASSSGGNTEAFF
TRBJ2-7	NA	TRBV5-6	NA	TGTGCCAGCAGCGCCGGTCTTCGGGAGCAGTACTTC	CASSAGLREQYF
TRBJ2-1	TRBD1	TRBV5-1	NA	TGCGCCAGCCTGCTGCAGGGGACAGGGGTCGATGAGCAGTTCTTC	CASLLQGTGVDEQFF
TRBJ1-1	TRBD1	TRBV11-3	once	TGTGCCAGCAGCCGGGACAGGAACACTGAAGCTTTCTTT	CASSRDRNTEAFF